Included here is one TCR beta chain sequence, with context. Its antigen remains unidentified. One end of the junction is discordant with germline, which a read error may explain. The library came from the immunoSEQ multiplex PCR assay. In its TCRdb copy, this immuneACCESS table keeps in-frame sequences only and misses some clones. Where compared with another copy, unresolved V genes explain less than half of these, and the others have no known cause. The sample table contains about 78,000 clones; only one count was recorded for roughly 89% of them. 7.5% to 9% of the sample is in the top ten clones. The source of the sample is a study of control samples from healthy donors and cancer patients (dated by TCRdb to the early 2020s). Material: blood. This sequence was found in a woman aged 55-70 years in good health.

The DNA is TGTGCCAGCAGTCCTCGGGATTTT. Its translation reads: CASSPRDF. The chain is encoded by TRBV27 joined to TRBJ2-3; the D gene is not confidently resolved. The CDR3 runs 8 residues from the cysteine to the phenylalanine. Only the CDR3 region is kept as DNA, spanning 24 bases read in frame from base 1. The germline V gene (reference sequence) specifies MNHEY as CDR1 and SMNVEV as CDR2.